The 19 T cell receptor beta chains given below trace back to one sample, sequenced in a study of shared clonotypes between healthy human individuals. Using immunoSEQ multiplex PCR, the repertoire was profiled, and TCRdb retains in-frame clones only, with some absent. The table shows fewer than 850,000 clones, with about 92% occurring only once. Specimen: memory CD8+ T cells from PBMCs. Subset of the sample: CD45RO+ cells pooled with CCR7-negative TemRA cells. These receptors were obtained from a man aged 18 to 30 in good health. Some clones in this sample may be carry-over from other donors' samples.

V usage is TRBV7-9 and J usage is TRBJ2-7; D is unresolved. There are 10 residues in the CDR3. Germline V gene lookup returns CDR1 SEHNR and CDR2 FQNEAQ (reference sequence). V was cut by 5 bases and J by 6 bases, with 5 bases left in between. The CDR3 region is CASSDGEQYF. The CDR3 coding sequence is TGTGCCAGCAGCGACGGCGAGCAGTACTTC.

The rearrangement joins TRBV11-2 to TRBJ1-1; tentative D call: TRBD1 (5 bases). Germline V gene sequence: CDR1 SGHAT, CDR2 FQNNGV. The CDR3 is 15 residues long. V was clipped by 4 bases and J by 0 bases, with 12 bases between them. CDR3 nucleotides: TGTGCCAGCAGCTACGGACACACTCTGAACACTGAAGCTTTCTTT. Residues: CASSYGHTLNTEAFF.

The CDR3 loop is CASSSPGRGGEQYF. In nucleotides, the CDR3 is TGTGCCAGCAGCTCCCCCGGCAGGGGTGGGGAGCAGTACTTC. The V call is TRBV6-5, the J call TRBJ2-7, with D perhaps matching TRBD1 (6 bases). Trimming removed 6 bases from V and 7 bases from J, with 19 bases in between. Germline-derived CDR1 and CDR2 are MNHEY and SVGAGI. This CDR3 contains 14 residues.

The chain links TRBV14 to TRBJ1-1; D gene unclear. CDR1 SGHDN and CDR2 FVKESK come from the germline V gene. The CDR3 covers 13 residues. V gave up 0 bases and J gave up 6 bases, with 8 bases separating them. Written as DNA, the CDR3 is TGTGCCAGCAGCCAAGACTACGGGTCTGAAGCTTTCTTT. This encodes CASSQDYGSEAFF.

The J gene is TRBJ1-1, the V gene TRBV10-3; D perhaps matches TRBD1 (5 bases). The CDR3 sequence is 16 residues long. Trimming pared 0 bases from V and 4 bases from J, leaving 15 bases between. Looked up from germline, CDR1 is ENHRY and CDR2 is SYGVKD. CDR3 sequence (DNA): TGTGCCATCAGTGAGTCAATGTTTGGGCAGGGCACTGAAGCTTTCTTT. This gives the protein CAISESMFGQGTEAFF.

J is TRBJ2-1 and V is TRBV29-1; 12 bases align to TRBD2. Germline V gene sequence: CDR1 SQVTM, CDR2 ANQGSEA. V trimming: 6 bases; J trimming: 2 bases; junction bases outside the gene matches: 11. The CDR3 is made up of 17 amino acids. The CDR3 DNA is TGCAGCGTCCCTATTCTACTAGCGGGAGGCCCCTACAATGAGCAGTTCTTC. Translating gives CSVPILLAGGPYNEQFF.

This chain connects TRBV7-3 to TRBJ2-2; TRBD1 matches at 10 bases. Germline lookup yields CDR1 SGHTA and CDR2 FQGTGA. The V and J ends lost 5 bases and 4 bases, in that order; junction bases with no gene match: 13. The CDR3 has 18 residues. The DNA for the CDR3 is TGTGCCAGCAGCGCAATAGGCGGGACAGGGGCCGTCACCGGGGAGCTGTTTTTT. The encoded protein is CASSAIGGTGAVTGELFF.

The chain recombines TRBV7-2 with TRBJ2-5, with 7 bases lining up with TRBD1. The CDR3 runs to 13 residues. J was trimmed by 5 bases and V by 5 bases; bases with no gene match: 5. Germline V CDR1 and CDR2: SGHTA, FQGNSA. The CDR3 sequence: CASSTQGWETQYF. CDR3 nucleotide sequence: TGTGCCAGCAGCACACAGGGGTGGGAGACCCAGTACTTC. The full variable domain, rest sourced from reference TRBV7-2 and TRBJ2-5, is GAGVSQSPSNKVTEKGKDVELRCDPISGHTALYWYRQSLGQGLEFLIYFQGNSAPDKSGLPSDRFSAERTGGSVSTLTIQRTQQEDSAVYLCASSTQGWETQYFGPGTRLLVL.

The sample holds a few counts of this clone. The chain carries TRBV5-4 and TRBJ2-1; the D is unclear. CDR3 length equals 15 residues. V was clipped by 0 bases and J by 8 bases, with 15 bases between them. Germline assignment: CDR1 SGHNT and CDR2 YYREEE (reference sequence). CDR3 region: CASSLVPDGGDEQFF. CDR3 DNA: TGTGCCAGCAGCTTGGTACCAGACGGTGGTGATGAGCAGTTCTTC.

V is TRBV5-1 and J is TRBJ2-3; 8 bases are a match to TRBD1. Germline-derived CDR1 and CDR2 are SGHRS and YFSETQ. The length of the CDR3 is 16 residues. V dropped 0 bases and J dropped 2; count of bases not matched to a gene: 5. CDR3 amino acids: CASSLGTGFPTDTQYF. CDR3 DNA: TGCGCCAGCAGCTTGGGGACAGGGTTCCCCACAGATACGCAGTATTTT.

This chain connects TRBV9 to TRBJ1-1; the D gene is possibly TRBD1 (5 bases). The V end was cut by 4 bases, the J end by 1 base, with 17 bases between. Germline V gene sequence: CDR1 SGDLS, CDR2 YYNGEE. The CDR3 runs to 16 residues. In DNA form, the CDR3 reads TGTGCCAGCAGCACGGGTGGGGCAGCAAGGAACACTGAAGCTTTCTTT. Its protein is CASSTGGAARNTEAFF.

As concerns this clone: Other DNA sequences in this sample translate to the same CDR3. The chain combines TRBV27 with TRBJ2-3; no reliable D call. The germline V gene encodes CDR1 MNHEY and CDR2 SMNVEV (reference sequence). The CDR3 runs to 12 residues. The V gene lost 5 bases and the J gene lost 6 bases, with 9 bases spanning the gap. The CDR3 bases are TGTGCCAGCAGTCTTGGACCCGATACGCAGTATTTT. Protein sequence: CASSLGPDTQYF.

The gene calls are TRBV28 and TRBJ1-1; D call uncertain. This CDR3 has 14 residues. V dropped 3 bases and J dropped 2 bases, with 10 bases sitting between them. The germline CDR1 and CDR2 sequences are MDHEN and SYDVKM. DNA for the CDR3: TGTGCCAGCAGTTTTGGGGTGGATAACACTGAAGCTTTCTTT. It is translated as CASSFGVDNTEAFF.

The rearrangement links TRBV14 to TRBJ1-4; maybe TRBD1 (5 bases). CDR1 and CDR2 (germline): SGHDN, FVKESK. V was cut by 9 bases and J by 5 bases, with 25 bases left in between. The CDR3 contains 17 residues. CDR3 residues: CASTGRRCPRENEKLFF. DNA of the CDR3: TGTGCCAGTACGGGACGGAGATGTCCTAGAGAAAATGAAAAACTGTTTTTT.

The V gene is TRBV5-6, the J gene TRBJ2-7; D gene unclear. V was cut by 4 bases and J by 0 bases, with 14 bases left in between. This CDR3 contains 15 residues. CDR1 SGHDT and CDR2 YYEEEE come from the germline V gene. In DNA form, the CDR3 reads TGTGCCAGCAGCCCTAGGGCAGGTCTCTCCTACGAGCAGTACTTC. As protein: CASSPRAGLSYEQYF.

CDR3 sequence (DNA): TGTGCCAGCAGCTTCCGACTAGCGAGCAAAGAGACCCAGTACTTC. This gives the protein CASSFRLASKETQYF. This sequence joins TRBV7-9 and TRBJ2-5, with 8 bases fitting TRBD2. The germline V gene has CDR1 SEHNR and CDR2 FQNEAQ (reference sequence). The CDR3 spans 15 residues. Trimming removed 3 bases from V and 3 bases from J; junction bases left unmatched: 6.

This chain links TRBV29-1 with TRBJ2-7; the D call may be TRBD1 or TRBD2 (5 bases each). This CDR3 is built from 13 residues. The germline gives CDR1 SQVTM, CDR2 ANQGSEA. Trimming cost V 7 bases and J 2 bases, with 15 bases left between them. The DNA for the CDR3 is TGCAGCGCTAAAACGGGGCAGACCTACGAGCAGTACTTC. It codes for CSAKTGQTYEQYF.

V is TRBV28 and J is TRBJ1-5, with 7 nucleotides matching TRBD1. This CDR3 is 17 amino acids long. Unmatched junction bases numbered 10, after V lost 5 bases and J lost 0 bases. CDR1 MDHEN and CDR2 SYDVKM come from the germline V gene. The CDR3 bases are TGTGCCAGCAGTACCGACAGGGACCGATATAGCAATCAGCCCCAGCATTTT. Translating it yields CASSTDRDRYSNQPQHF.

This clone was recorded only once. This CDR3 is CASSLPRESYEQYF. Here the CDR3 DNA reads TGTGCCAGCAGCCTCCCCCGAGAGTCCTACGAGCAGTACTTC. The rearrangement links TRBV5-8 to TRBJ2-7; no firm D call. Germline values: CDR1 SGHTS, CDR2 YDEGEE. CDR3 length: 14 amino acids. V was shortened by 4 bases and J by 1 base, with 12 bases between the two germline ends. Using reference TRBV5-8 and TRBJ2-7 for the parts outside the CDR3, the full variable domain is EAGVTQSPTHLIKTRGQQATLRCSPISGHTSVYWYQQALGLGLQFLLWYDEGEERNRGNFPPRFSGRQFPNYSSELNVNALELEDSALYLCASSLPRESYEQYFGPGTRLTVT.